What follows describes a single T cell receptor beta chain. The entry originates in a study of blood T cell repertoires in COVID-19. The CDR3 covers 15 residues. With 6 bases removed from V and 3 bases from J, the gap between germline ends came to 17 bases. Per germline, CDR1 SGHAT and CDR2 FQNNGV. Clones were sequenced by immunoSEQ multiplex PCR, and TCRdb holds only the in-frame ones, with some missing. The sample holds some 99,000 clones, roughly 90% seen once. The clonotype originates from a human donor with COVID-19, enrolled during active disease. The donor label of this sample is uncertain. Sequencing was done on a sample of peripheral blood. The chain joins TRBV11-2 to TRBJ2-5, with D perhaps matching TRBD1 (6 bases). CDR3 loop: CASRSRTAIKETQYF. CDR3 nucleotides: TGTGCCAGCAGAAGTAGGACAGCTATCAAAGAGACCCAGTACTTC.